One and the same sample provided the 17 T cell receptor beta chains below, sequenced in a study of blood T cell repertoires in COVID-19. Using immunoSEQ multiplex PCR, the repertoire was profiled, and TCRdb retains in-frame clones only, with some absent. The sample records 90,000 to 120,000 clones, more than 70% being singletons. Sequenced sample: peripheral blood. These receptors all stem from a middle-aged man with active or convalescent COVID-19.

This chain connects TRBV12-3 or TRBV12-4 to TRBJ2-7; D remains unclear. The CDR3 spans 13 residues. V was clipped by 6 bases and J by 6 bases, with 15 bases between them. CDR3 sequence reads: CASSFPPSLEQYF. Written as DNA, the CDR3 is TGTGCCAGCAGCTTCCCCCCTAGTCTCGAGCAGTACTTC.

The chain uses TRBV7-8 and TRBJ2-7, with 8 bases matching TRBD2. V shed 1 base, J shed 2 bases, and the junction held 7 bases outside the gene matches. The CDR3 is made up of 16 amino acids. The germline CDR1 and CDR2 sequences are SGHVS and FQNEAQ. The chain's CDR3 is CASSLEVLGGAYEQYF. As DNA, the CDR3 is TGTGCCAGCAGCTTAGAAGTCCTCGGGGGGGCCTACGAGCAGTACTTC.

This sequence joins TRBV19 and TRBJ2-5; 8 bases are shared with TRBD2. This CDR3 contains 13 residues. The junction had 4 bases not matched to a gene; V was cut back by 5 bases and J by 5 bases. CDR1 is LNHDA and CDR2 is SQIVND in the germline V gene (reference sequence). CDR3 sequence: CASSREGGETQYF. Written as DNA, the CDR3 is TGTGCCAGTAGTCGGGAGGGCGGGGAGACCCAGTACTTC.

The V call is TRBV13, the J call TRBJ2-7; tentative D call: TRBD2 (6 bases). In germline, CDR1 is PRHDT, CDR2 FYEKMQ (reference sequence). Deletions cut 3 bases from V and 1 base from J, with 10 bases between. The CDR3 spans 14 residues. The CDR3 sequence: CASSFDGGSYEQYF. In nucleotides, the CDR3 is TGTGCCAGCAGCTTTGACGGGGGATCCTACGAGCAGTACTTC.

This clone has just one count. This chain uses TRBV2 with TRBJ2-3, with 9 positions matching TRBD1. V was clipped by 5 bases and J by 3 bases; unmatched bases: 3. The CDR3 totals 14 residues. From germline, CDR1 is SNHLY and CDR2 FYNNEI. The CDR3 coding sequence is TGTGCCAGCAGTACAGGGGGCGGGACAGATACGCAGTATTTT. It codes for CASSTGGGTDTQYF.

The chain couples TRBV6-5 to TRBJ1-5, with D unresolved. The CDR3 length is 11 residues. V lost 6 bases and J lost 3, with 3 bases in between. Germline lookup yields CDR1 MNHEY and CDR2 SVGAGI. Written as DNA, the CDR3 is TGTGCCAGCAGAGCCAATCAGCCCCAGCATTTT. Translation: CASRANQPQHF.

The gene calls are TRBV19 and TRBJ2-1, with 8 bases identical to TRBD2. Per germline, CDR1 LNHDA and CDR2 SQIVND (reference sequence). Losses at the gene ends were 1 base for V and 10 bases for J; bases not matched to a gene: 12. The length of the CDR3 is 16 residues. The CDR3 bases are TGTGCCAGTAGTATAGGAGTAGCGGGAAATAATCGGGAGCAGTTCTTC. Protein: CASSIGVAGNNREQFF.

V and J are TRBV6-5 and TRBJ1-2; D may be TRBD1 (5 bases). This CDR3 is 14 amino acids long. V dropped 6 bases and J dropped 2 bases, with 13 bases sitting between them. CDR1 MNHEY and CDR2 SVGAGI come from the germline V gene. The CDR3 region has the DNA TGTGCCAGCAGCCCCTATGCAGGGAACTATGGCTACACCTTC. Translating gives CASSPYAGNYGYTF.

CDR3 DNA sequence: TGTGCCGGTCGAGCGGGAGGAAGGGGCTATGAGCAGTTCTTC. Translation gives CAGRAGGRGYEQFF. The chain employs TRBV21-1 and TRBJ2-1; the listed D gene, TRBD2, was not tested against the DNA. TRBV21-1 is reported as a pseudogene. There are 14 residues in the CDR3.

The V call is TRBV9, the J call TRBJ1-5; weak D call: TRBD1 (5 bases). CDR3 length equals 15 residues. V lost 4 bases to trimming and J lost 0 bases, with 11 bases between them. CDR1 SGDLS and CDR2 YYNGEE come from the germline V gene. CDR3: CASSPTAHSNQPQHF. In DNA form, the CDR3 reads TGTGCCAGCAGCCCGACAGCTCATAGCAATCAGCCCCAGCATTTT. Drawing the rest from reference TRBV9 and TRBJ1-5, the complete variable domain is DSGVTQTPKHLITATGQRVTLRCSPRSGDLSVYWYQQSLDQGLQFLIQYYNGEERAKGNILERFSAQQFPDLHSELNLSSLELGDSALYFCASSPTAHSNQPQHFGDGTRLSIL.

The V gene is TRBV28, the J gene TRBJ2-1; 9 bases line up with TRBD2. The CDR3 is made up of 14 amino acids. Trimming removed 6 bases from V and 5 bases from J; junction bases left unmatched: 5. The germline CDR1 and CDR2 sequences are MDHEN and SYDVKM. The CDR3 region has the DNA TGTGCCAGCAGGGAGACTAGCGGTCACAATGAGCAGTTCTTC. This translates into CASRETSGHNEQFF.

V is TRBV3-1 (or the pseudogene TRBV3-2) and J is TRBJ1-2, with 11 positions matching TRBD1. Germline-derived CDR1 and CDR2 are LGHDT and YNNKEL (reference sequence). Losses at the gene ends were 4 bases for V and 7 bases for J; bases not matched to a gene: 5. The CDR3 is 14 amino acids. DNA of the CDR3: TGTGCCAGCAGCCTCGGACAGGGGGCACGTGGCTACACCTTC. This sequence encodes CASSLGQGARGYTF.

The V gene is TRBV27, the J gene TRBJ2-7; no firm D call. Between the trimmed V and J ends, which lost 6 bases and 5 bases, there was a span of 17 bases. The CDR3 is 14 residues long. CDR1 MNHEY and CDR2 SMNVEV come from the germline V gene (reference sequence). CDR3 loop: CASSYSGDLHEQYF. The CDR3 DNA reads as TGTGCCAGCAGCTATAGTGGTGACTTACACGAGCAGTACTTC.

The chain combines TRBV12-3 or TRBV12-4 with TRBJ2-5; D remains ambiguous. V was clipped by 8 bases and J by 2 bases, with 9 bases between them. There are 12 residues in the CDR3. CDR3 sequence reads: CASSRSQETQYF. DNA of the CDR3: TGTGCCAGCTCCCGGAGTCAAGAGACCCAGTACTTC.

The chain has TRBV27 and TRBJ2-3; TRBD2 matches at 8 bases. CDR1 and CDR2 from the germline V gene are MNHEY and SMNVEV (reference sequence). This CDR3 has 17 residues. The ends lost 5 bases at V and 0 bases at J; junction bases unmatched: 10. The CDR3 region is CASSPIPGLVSTDTQYF. The CDR3 region has the DNA TGTGCCAGCAGTCCTATCCCGGGACTAGTTAGCACAGATACGCAGTATTTT.

The chain has TRBV28 and TRBJ1-6, with TRBD1 matching over 8 bases. The CDR3 totals 16 residues. CDR1 and CDR2 from the germline V gene are MDHEN and SYDVKM. The junction had 9 bases not matched to a gene; V was cut back by 5 bases and J by 6 bases. The CDR3 region is CASSTIWGQVNSPLHF. The CDR3, as DNA: TGTGCCAGCAGTACTATATGGGGACAGGTTAATTCACCCCTCCACTTT.

This chain connects TRBV30 to TRBJ1-2; D ambiguous. Looked up from germline, CDR1 is GTSNPN and CDR2 is SVGIG (reference sequence). Deletions cut 5 bases from V and 8 bases from J, with 18 bases between. This CDR3 region has 13 residues. The CDR3 DNA is TGTGCCTGGGTTGCCGGGGTAGGATCGGGCTACACCTTC. As protein: CAWVAGVGSGYTF.